The next 23 T cell receptor beta chains were all read from a single sample in a study of T cell repertoires in cytomegalovirus infection. In TCRdb, the reads were re-called with MiXCR into one record per CDR3 protein. The sample lists approximately 910,000 distinct CDR3 sequences, 31% occurring once. Antigens for these TCRs are unknown. The material sequenced was cultured CD8+ T cells from PBMCs, taken from culture after CMV antigen stimulation. The origin of the receptors is a human donor in good health (CMV status not recorded). Some clones in this sample may be carry-over from other donors' samples.

The V call is TRBV5-6, the J call TRBJ2-5, with D tentatively TRBD2 (7 bases). This CDR3 region has 15 residues. With 4 bases removed from V and 4 bases from J, the gap between germline ends came to 17 bases. The V gene's germline CDR1 is SGHDT and CDR2 YYEEEE. CDR3 sequence: CASSMLRGAGETQYF. The CDR3 DNA reads TGTGCCAGCAGCATGTTACGGGGGGCAGGAGAGACCCAGTACTTC.

The table lists this clonotype with a few counts. The V call is TRBV20-1, the J call TRBJ1-2; TRBD1 matches 7 bases. The CDR3 length is 13 residues. CDR1 and CDR2 from the germline V gene are DFQATT and SNEGSKA (reference sequence). V shed 1 base, J shed 3 bases, and the junction held 2 bases outside the gene matches. This CDR3 reads CSARVGTDYGYTF. In nucleotides, the CDR3 is TGCAGTGCTAGAGTTGGGACAGACTATGGCTACACCTTC.

The CDR3 sequence: CASRDTIPFDYGYTF. The CDR3 DNA is TGTGCCAGCCGGGACACGATTCCTTTTGACTATGGCTACACCTTC. The V call is TRBV6-1, the J call TRBJ1-2, with D possibly matching TRBD1 (6 bases). The germline gives CDR1 MNHNS, CDR2 SASEGT. The V and J ends lost 8 bases and 3 bases respectively, with 19 bases between them. The CDR3 has 15 residues.

This clonotype was seen only a few times. The rearrangement joins TRBV7-6 to TRBJ2-2; D assignment may be TRBD1 or TRBD2 (6 bases each). The CDR3 length is 17 residues. V shed 6 bases and J shed 0 bases, with 17 bases lying between them. Germline V gene sequence: CDR1 SGHVS, CDR2 FNYEAQ. DNA for the CDR3: TGTGCCAGCAGTTCTTATTACAGGGACTCGAACACCGGGGAGCTGTTTTTT. Protein sequence: CASSSYYRDSNTGELFF.

The sample holds many counts of this clonotype. The V call is TRBV10-3, the J call TRBJ2-3, with D possibly called TRBD1 or TRBD2 (5 bases each). This CDR3 has 13 residues. V was shortened by 8 bases and J by 5 bases, with 14 bases between the two germline ends. Germline loops: CDR1 ENHRY, CDR2 SYGVKD. DNA for the CDR3: TGTGCCATCGGGGGTTACATTGTAGATACGCAGTATTTT. Translating it yields CAIGGYIVDTQYF.

This clonotype occurred a few times. One end of the junction fails to match germline, which may point to a read error. The chain links TRBV7-6 to TRBJ2-1; TRBD2 might be the D (6 bases). The CDR3 covers 15 residues. From germline, CDR1 is SGHVS and CDR2 FNYEAQ. The CDR3 DNA follows: TGTGCCAGCACCTTACGGGACTCGAGTTTCAATGAGCAGTTCTTC. Protein sequence: CASTLRDSSFNEQFF. Combining the CDR3 with reference TRBV7-6 and TRBJ2-1 gives the whole variable domain GAGVSQSPRYKVTKRGQDVALRCDPISGHVSLYWYRQALGQGPEFLTYFNYEAQQDKSGLPNDRFSAERPEGSISTLTIQRTEQRDSAMYRCASTLRDSSFNEQFFGPGTRLTVL.

The chain carries TRBV15 and TRBJ2-1; 7 bases align to TRBD1. Germline CDR1 reads LNHNV; CDR2 reads YYDKDF (reference sequence). The CDR3 loop spans 14 amino acids. Trimming removed 6 bases from V and 10 bases from J; junction bases left unmatched: 12. CDR3 region: CATSVIVWDSEQFF. In DNA, the CDR3 is TGTGCCACCAGTGTGATAGTATGGGACAGCGAGCAGTTCTTC.

The chain couples TRBV4-1 to TRBJ1-4; 10 bases match TRBD1. Germline lookup yields CDR1 MGHRA and CDR2 YSYEKL. V lost 5 bases and J lost 3; bases outside the gene matches: 15. The CDR3 runs 19 residues. CDR3 loop: CASSRQGAVGDVANEKLFF. The CDR3 region has the DNA TGCGCCAGCAGCAGACAGGGGGCTGTAGGGGATGTGGCTAATGAAAAACTGTTTTTT.

This clonotype has a handful of counts. V usage is TRBV28 and J usage is TRBJ1-6; D uncertain. V dropped 2 bases and J dropped 0 bases, with 17 bases sitting between them. Germline lookup yields CDR1 MDHEN and CDR2 SYDVKM. The CDR3 covers 19 residues. The CDR3 spells CASSLVGQELSSYNSPLHF. DNA of the CDR3: TGTGCCAGCAGTTTAGTTGGGCAGGAACTTAGCTCCTATAATTCACCCCTCCACTTT. Full variable domain (missing parts from reference TRBV28 and TRBJ1-6): DVKVTQSSRYLVKRTGEKVFLECVQDMDHENMFWYRQDPGLGLRLIYFSYDVKMKEKGDIPEGYSVSREKKERFSLILESASTNQTSMYLCASSLVGQELSSYNSPLHFGNGTRLTVT.

The chain recombines TRBV6-6 with TRBJ2-1; 7 bases are a match to TRBD2. CDR1 is MNHNY, CDR2 SVGAGI, per germline (reference sequence). CDR3 length: 16 residues. The J segment lost 3 bases and the V segment lost 0 bases, leaving 5 bases of the junction unmatched. Here the CDR3 reads CASSYSGSGHYNEQFF. The DNA for the CDR3 is TGTGCCAGCAGTTACTCTGGTAGCGGGCACTACAATGAGCAGTTCTTC.

This chain links TRBV7-6 with TRBJ1-4, with 7 bases identical to TRBD1. The CDR3 consists of 16 residues. V lost 2 bases to trimming and J lost 10 bases; unmatched junction nucleotides: 13. Germline CDR1 reads SGHVS; CDR2 reads FNYEAQ. As DNA, the CDR3 is TGTGCCAGCAGCTTATGGAGTGACAGGGCTGGCGGAAAACTGTTTTTT. Its protein is CASSLWSDRAGGKLFF.

The table lists this clonotype with a few counts. The chain couples TRBV10-3 to TRBJ2-5; the D gene is possibly TRBD1 (5 bases). There are 14 residues in the CDR3. Germline values: CDR1 ENHRY, CDR2 SYGVKD. V lost 8 bases and J 5 bases, leaving 18 bases between the germline ends. This CDR3 is CAIGPQGSGETQYF. CDR3 DNA sequence: TGTGCCATCGGGCCTCAGGGCTCGGGCGAGACCCAGTACTTC.

The chain carries TRBV6-1 and TRBJ2-5; 8 positions agree with TRBD2. After removal of 6 bases from V and 2 bases from J, the junction contained 8 bases not matched to a gene. The germline CDR1 and CDR2 sequences are MNHNS and SASEGT. The CDR3 loop spans 15 amino acids. The CDR3: CASSPIGLAQETQYF. DNA for the CDR3: TGTGCCAGCAGCCCCATTGGACTAGCTCAAGAGACCCAGTACTTC.

In DNA, the CDR3 is TGCGCCAGCAGCCAAGATCGGTTTGTCACAGATACGCAGTATTTT. Amino acids: CASSQDRFVTDTQYF. The V and J genes are TRBV4-1 and TRBJ2-3; D remains ambiguous. The germline V gene encodes CDR1 MGHRA and CDR2 YSYEKL. With 0 bases removed from V and 2 bases from J, the gap between germline ends came to 9 bases. The CDR3 sequence is 15 residues long.

This clonotype was found many times. This chain links TRBV5-4 with TRBJ1-1; 9 nucleotides match TRBD1. This CDR3 contains 14 residues. CDR1 is SGHNT and CDR2 is YYREEE in the germline V gene (reference sequence). V shed 7 bases and J 0 bases; nucleotides not matched to a gene: 4. The CDR3 sequence is CASGQGNMNTEAFF. The CDR3, as DNA: TGTGCCAGCGGACAGGGGAATATGAACACTGAAGCTTTCTTT.

The CDR3 protein is CASSFEFRNEQFF. The CDR3 region has the DNA TGTGCCAGCAGCTTCGAGTTTCGCAATGAGCAGTTCTTC. The rearrangement links TRBV11-2 to TRBJ2-1; no clear D. Deletions cut 3 bases from V and 6 bases from J, with 9 bases between. Per the germline V gene, CDR1 is SGHAT and CDR2 is FQNNGV. CDR3 length: 13 amino acids.

This clonotype was recorded at least ten times. The gene calls are TRBV7-3 and TRBJ2-1, with 11 bases that match TRBD2. Losses at the gene ends were 4 bases for V and 2 bases for J; bases not matched to a gene: 13. This CDR3 contains 19 residues. Germline lookup yields CDR1 SGHTA and CDR2 FQGTGA. CDR3 loop: CASSSIAGGIKVPYNEQFF. DNA of the CDR3: TGTGCCAGCAGCTCGATAGCGGGGGGGATCAAGGTTCCCTACAATGAGCAGTTCTTC.

The V call is TRBV6-2 or TRBV6-3, the J call TRBJ2-7; the D gene could be TRBD1 or TRBD2 (5 bases each). The length of the CDR3 is 16 residues. Germline CDR1 is MNHEY and CDR2 is SVGEGT. V lost 3 bases, J lost 1 base, and 16 bases lay in between. CDR3 in amino acids: CASSYRGPTGSYEQYF. The DNA for the CDR3 is TGTGCCAGCAGTTATCGGGGCCCCACGGGGTCCTACGAGCAGTACTTC.

This clonotype was detected a few times. This chain links TRBV10-3 with TRBJ2-1; 9 positions match TRBD1. This CDR3 spans 15 amino acids. In germline, CDR1 is ENHRY, CDR2 SYGVKD. J lost 4 bases, V lost 6 bases, and 7 bases had no gene match. The CDR3 DNA is TGTGCCATCAGACGCGACAGGGGGGAGTACAATGAGCAGTTCTTC. Encoded protein: CAIRRDRGEYNEQFF.

The rearrangement joins TRBV20-1 to TRBJ2-3; maybe TRBD2 (6 bases). The CDR3 length is 12 residues. Germline loops: CDR1 DFQATT, CDR2 SNEGSKA (reference sequence). Trimming stripped 6 bases from V and 3 bases from J, with 10 bases between. The CDR3 DNA is TGCAGTGCCCGGACTATTACAGATACGCAGTATTTT. Translation: CSARTITDTQYF.

The chain is built from TRBV5-4 and TRBJ2-5; the D call may be TRBD1 or TRBD2 (5 bases each). The CDR3 contains 17 residues. The germline V and J ends were trimmed by 3 bases and 1 base, with 19 bases remaining between them. From germline, CDR1 is SGHNT and CDR2 YYREEE (reference sequence). The CDR3 DNA follows: TGTGCCAGCAGCTCGATATCCGGGACGCTCGGCCAAGAGACCCAGTACTTC. This gives the protein CASSSISGTLGQETQYF. The full variable domain, completed using reference TRBV5-4 and TRBJ2-5, is ETGVTQSPTHLIKTRGQQVTLRCSSQSGHNTVSWYQQALGQGPQFIFQYYREEENGRGNFPPRFSGLQFPNYSSELNVNALELDDSALYLCASSSISGTLGQETQYFGPGTRLLVL.

This clonotype was found a few times. The chain carries TRBV15 and TRBJ2-1; tentative D call: TRBD2 (5 bases). The V gene lost 6 bases and the J gene lost 4 bases, with 10 bases spanning the gap. Germline V gene sequence: CDR1 LNHNV, CDR2 YYDKDF (reference sequence). The CDR3 runs 13 residues. CDR3 DNA: TGTGCCACCAGTTTGCGGGTTTACAATGAGCAGTTCTTC. This gives the protein CATSLRVYNEQFF.

This chain joins TRBV12-3 or TRBV12-4 and TRBJ2-5; D is unclear. The CDR3 runs 16 residues. Trimming pared 6 bases from V and 1 base from J, leaving 18 bases between. For the CDR3, the DNA is TGTGCCAGCAGCTATTTGTCCCTGGTAGCCCAAGAGACCCAGTACTTC. Its translation: CASSYLSLVAQETQYF.